The next 9 T cell receptor beta chains were all read from a single sample in a study of T cell clonality in common variable immunodeficiency. Overall study findings and caveats: Reportedly, TCR beta sequences from common variable immunodeficiency showed fewer deletions and N-nucleotide insertions.

No cognate antigen is known for these TCRs. TCRdb's table, derived via immunoSEQ multiplex PCR, lists solely in-frame clones and lacks some. Listed for the sample are approximately 7,800 clones, none seen a single time. Sequenced material: peripheral blood mononuclear cells. These TCRs come from a human donor with common variable immunodeficiency.

By its share, this clone is medium-sized (0.01 to 0.1%). The CDR3 end is not reached by the read, which stops 3 residues before it; the germline J gene fills it in. The V call is TRBV5-1, the J call TRBJ1-4; 8 nucleotides match TRBD1. The CDR3 loop spans 15 amino acids. Germline CDR1 and CDR2: SGHRS and YFSETQ. V shed 3 bases and J 7 bases; nucleotides not matched to a gene: 8. CDR3 sequence reads: CASSSATGGREKLFF. The covered CDR3 bases are TGCGCCAGCAGCTCTGCAACAGGGGGTCGTGAAAAA.

A few counts support this clone. The missing CDR3 end, 3 residues past where the read stops, is filled in from the germline J gene. The V gene is TRBV20-1, the J gene TRBJ2-1, with 13 bases identical to TRBD2. Germline V gene sequence: CDR1 DFQATT, CDR2 SNEGSKA (reference sequence). The CDR3 has 17 residues. With 1 base clipped from V and 7 bases from J, the junction kept 10 bases outside the gene matches. This chain's CDR3 is CSARALGLAGVWNEQFF. The sequenced part of the CDR3 DNA is TGCAGTGCTAGAGCCCTAGGACTAGCGGGAGTATGGAATGAG.

With respect to this clone: The read halts 3 residues ahead of the CDR3 end, with the missing end drawn from the germline J gene. The chain carries TRBV20-1 and TRBJ2-1, with 7 bases lining up with TRBD2. The germline CDR1 and CDR2 sequences are DFQATT and SNEGSKA (reference sequence). The trim removed 1 base at V and 4 bases at J, leaving 4 bases unmatched. The CDR3 is 14 residues long. The sequenced part of the CDR3 DNA is TGCAGTGCTAGAGTCGGCGGGGGATACAATGAG. This encodes CSARVGGGYNE. The full CDR3 protein reads CSARVGGGYNEQFF.

This clone has a handful of counts. Partial CDR3 DNA: TGTGCCAGCTCACAGTCCCGGGACGAG. Its translation: CASSQSRDE. The complete CDR3 reads CASSQSRDEQYF. The chain joins TRBV18 to TRBJ2-7, with unresolved D. The read falls 3 residues short of the CDR3 end, and the missing part is taken from the germline J gene. V lost 4 bases and J 5 bases, leaving 9 bases between the germline ends. CDR1 and CDR2 from the germline V gene are KGHSH and LQKENI. The CDR3 runs to 12 residues.

Worth noting for this clone: The missing CDR3 end, 3 residues past where the read stops, is filled in from the germline J gene. The rearrangement joins TRBV7-6 to TRBJ2-1; D gene ambiguous. The germline V gene has CDR1 SGHVS and CDR2 FNYEAQ. V lost 1 base to trimming and J lost 5 bases, with 15 bases between them. The CDR3 is 16 amino acids. The CDR3 spells CASSLESGFIHNEQFF. The sequenced part of the CDR3 DNA is TGTGCCAGCAGCTTAGAATCCGGGTTCATCCACAATGAG.

The table lists this clone with a few counts. The sequenced fragment ends 3 residues before the CDR3 boundary, so the rest is inferred from the germline J gene. The V gene is TRBV19, the J gene TRBJ2-5, with 8 bases fitting TRBD2. CDR3 length: 17 residues. The germline V gene has CDR1 LNHDA and CDR2 SQIVND (reference sequence). J lost 5 bases, V lost 1 base, and 12 bases had no gene match. CDR3 sequence reads: CASSIGGAGERWETQYF. Partial CDR3 DNA: TGTGCCAGTAGTATAGGGGGAGCGGGAGAAAGATGGGAGACC. The full variable domain, with the rest looked up from reference TRBV19 and TRBJ2-5, is DGGITQSPKYLFRKEGQNVTLSCEQNLNHDAMYWYRQDPGQGLRLIYYSQIVNDFQKGDIAEGYSVSREKKESFPLTVTSAQKNPTAFYLCASSIGGAGERWETQYFGPGTRLLVL.

This clone has a handful of counts. This CDR3 is CASSYQGEEITGELFF. The part of the CDR3 DNA that was read is TGTGCCAGCAGTTATCAGGGTGAGGAGATCACCGGGGAG. The rearrangement links TRBV6-2 or TRBV6-3 to TRBJ2-2, with TRBD1 as a possible D gene (5 bases). The read ends 3 residues shy of where the CDR3 ends; the end is completed using the germline J gene. The V end was cut by 3 bases, the J end by 4 bases, with 15 bases between. The CDR3 consists of 16 residues. Germline V gene lookup returns CDR1 MNHEY and CDR2 SVGEGT.

Concerning this clone itself: With the read ending 3 residues before the CDR3 end, the germline J gene is used to fill in that end. The chain recombines TRBV19 with TRBJ1-1, with D perhaps TRBD1 (6 bases). V lost 8 bases and J 5 bases, leaving 15 bases between the germline ends. Germline V gives CDR1 LNHDA, CDR2 SQIVND (reference sequence). This CDR3 comprises 13 residues. CDR3 amino acids: CASQFDRTTEAFF. The DNA read from the CDR3 is TGTGCCAGTCAATTCGACAGGACGACTGAA.

This clone was seen a few times. The CDR3 end is not reached by the read, which stops 3 residues before it; the germline J gene fills it in. The rearrangement links TRBV2 to TRBJ2-3, with D perhaps TRBD1 (6 bases). The V and J ends lost 2 bases and 5 bases respectively, with 11 bases between them. This CDR3 has 14 amino acids. Per germline, CDR1 SNHLY and CDR2 FYNNEI. The CDR3 DNA, read in part, is TGTGCCAGCAGTGAAAGGACAGCCGAAGATACG. Its translation: CASSERTAEDT. The CDR3 in full is CASSERTAEDTQYF.